The next 22 T cell receptor beta chains were all read from a single sample in a study of circulating tumor DNA in untreated peripheral T-cell lymphoma. Clones were read by immunoSEQ multiplex PCR, and TCRdb kept only the in-frame ones, dropping some. The sample consists of fewer than 7,500 clones, 60% to 85% of them appearing once. Sequenced: tumor tissue. Source of these receptors: a human donor with peripheral T-cell lymphoma.

The CDR3 coding sequence is TGTGCCATCAGTGAGTCGAATCCGACAGGGGGTATCGACTACGAGCAGTACTTC. It codes for CAISESNPTGGIDYEQYF. The chain links TRBV10-3 to TRBJ2-7, with TRBD1 matching 9 bases. V gave up 0 bases and J gave up 3 bases; unmatched junction bases: 12. CDR3 length: 18 amino acids. The germline V gene has CDR1 ENHRY and CDR2 SYGVKD.

This chain connects TRBV19 to TRBJ1-5, with D possibly TRBD1 on 5 matching bases. V was trimmed by 2 bases and J by 0 bases, leaving 8 bases between them. The CDR3 is 15 amino acids. Germline V gives CDR1 LNHDA, CDR2 SQIVND (reference sequence). CDR3 DNA: TGTGCCAGTAGTATAAGACAGAATAGCAATCAGCCCCAGCATTTT. This codes for CASSIRQNSNQPQHF.

This clone has just a few counts. The V and J genes are TRBV6-1 and TRBJ2-3; 11 bases align to TRBD1. Per germline, CDR1 MNHNS and CDR2 SASEGT. Trimming took 1 base from V and 6 from J; bases not matched to a gene: 9. The CDR3 loop spans 17 amino acids. The CDR3 sequence: CASSEDQDRGLVDTQYF. In DNA, the CDR3 is TGTGCCAGCAGTGAAGATCAGGACAGGGGGCTTGTGGATACGCAGTATTTT.

CDR3 region: CASRSDYYGYTF. In DNA form, the CDR3 reads TGTGCCAGCAGGTCAGACTACTATGGCTACACCTTC. This chain connects TRBV6-8 to TRBJ1-2; D gene ambiguous. This CDR3 is built from 12 residues. Germline CDR1 MNHGY, CDR2 SAAAGT. Trimming took 6 bases from V and 3 from J, leaving 8 bases between them.

CDR3 protein: CSVDGTEYRETQYF. As DNA, the CDR3 is TGCAGCGTTGATGGGACAGAATATCGTGAGACCCAGTACTTC. The chain is built from TRBV29-1 and TRBJ2-5; 7 bases align to TRBD1. The CDR3 loop spans 14 amino acids. Germline V gene sequence: CDR1 SQVTM, CDR2 ANQGSEA. The J segment lost 5 bases and the V segment lost 3 bases, leaving 9 bases of the junction unmatched. The full variable domain, with the rest looked up from reference TRBV29-1 and TRBJ2-5, is SAVISQKPSRDICQRGTSLTIQCQVDSQVTMMFWYRQQPGQSLTLIATANQGSEATYESGFVIDKFPISRPNLTFSTLTVSNMSPEDSSIYLCSVDGTEYRETQYFGPGTRLLVL.

The chain recombines TRBV28 with TRBJ1-6; D might be TRBD1 (5 bases). Germline values: CDR1 MDHEN, CDR2 SYDVKM. The CDR3 consists of 15 residues. The V gene lost 5 bases and the J gene lost 4 bases, with 12 bases spanning the gap. This CDR3 reads CASSRLWGYNSPLHF. CDR3 nucleotides: TGTGCCAGCAGTCGGTTGTGGGGGTATAATTCACCCCTCCACTTT. Supplemented by reference TRBV28 and TRBJ1-6, the full variable domain reads DVKVTQSSRYLVKRTGEKVFLECVQDMDHENMFWYRQDPGLGLRLIYFSYDVKMKEKGDIPEGYSVSREKKERFSLILESASTNQTSMYLCASSRLWGYNSPLHFGNGTRLTVT.

This clone was detected once. J is TRBJ2-1 and V is TRBV19; D gene uncertain. V was clipped by 3 bases and J by 15 bases, with 18 bases between them. CDR3 length: 13 amino acids. Germline V lookup: CDR1 LNHDA, CDR2 SQIVND (reference sequence). This CDR3 is CASSMGPASPRFF. The DNA of the CDR3 is TGTGCCAGTAGTATGGGTCCAGCCTCCCCGCGGTTCTTC. Filled out from reference TRBV19 and TRBJ2-1, the complete variable domain reads DGGITQSPKYLFRKEGQNVTLSCEQNLNHDAMYWYRQDPGQGLRLIYYSQIVNDFQKGDIAEGYSVSREKKESFPLTVTSAQKNPTAFYLCASSMGPASPRFFGPGTRLTVL.

This chain joins TRBV11-3 and TRBJ1-4; TRBD1 aligns across 10 bases. Germline values: CDR1 SGHNT, CDR2 YENEEA. The CDR3 runs to 15 residues. V lost 3 bases to trimming and J lost 7 bases; unmatched junction nucleotides: 5. For the CDR3, the DNA is TGTGCCAGCAGCTTCCGACAGGGGGCTACTGAAAAACTGTTTTTT. This gives the protein CASSFRQGATEKLFF.

This chain connects TRBV5-1 to TRBJ1-1, with D tentatively TRBD1 (6 bases). The CDR3 length is 15 residues. Germline values: CDR1 SGHRS, CDR2 YFSETQ. V was clipped by 4 bases and J by 4 bases, with 17 bases between them. The DNA for the CDR3 is TGCGCCAGCAGCCAAGATCAATGGGGGGCCACTGAAGCTTTCTTT. Translated, it gives CASSQDQWGATEAFF. Supplemented by reference TRBV5-1 and TRBJ1-1, the full variable domain reads KAGVTQTPRYLIKTRGQQVTLSCSPISGHRSVSWYQQTPGQGLQFLFEYFSETQRNKGNFPGRFSGRQFSNSRSEMNVSTLELGDSALYLCASSQDQWGATEAFFGQGTRLTVV.

This clone was picked up a small number of times. The CDR3 loop reads CASSYYGSRNEQFF. CDR3 DNA: TGTGCCAGCAGTTACTACGGGTCTCGCAATGAGCAGTTCTTC. The V gene is TRBV6-8, the J gene TRBJ2-1; unclear D gene. V gave up 1 base and J gave up 6 bases, with 10 bases separating them. CDR1 and CDR2 (germline): MNHGY, SAAAGT. The length of the CDR3 is 14 residues.

Worth noting for this clone: An end of the junction differs from the germline gene, which may be a read error. V gene TRBV18 combines with J gene TRBJ1-2; D possibly corresponds to TRBD1 (5 bases). The CDR3 spans 14 residues. In germline, CDR1 is KGHSH, CDR2 LQKENI. The CDR3 DNA is TGTGCCAGTTCCACCGACAGTGCGACCTATGACTACACCTTC. It is translated as CASSTDSATYDYTF.

V and J are TRBV6-8 and TRBJ1-2; a weak D match, TRBD1 (6 bases). From germline, CDR1 is MNHGY and CDR2 SAAAGT. The CDR3 totals 15 residues. V lost 6 bases, J lost 2 bases, and 16 bases lay in between. CDR3 bases: TGTGCCAGCAGGGACAGTCCAATCGGGAACTATGGCTACACCTTC. It translates to CASRDSPIGNYGYTF.

V is TRBV8-2 and J is TRBJ2-3. TRBV8-2 is a pseudogene segment. The CDR3 is 17 residues long. CDR3 coding DNA: TGTGCCAGCAGTTTAATTGGCCTCGGATTGGGCACAGATACGCAGTATTTT. This encodes CASSLIGLGLGTDTQYF.

V is TRBV19 and J is TRBJ1-2; 10 nucleotides line up with TRBD1. With 5 bases clipped from V and 0 bases from J, the junction kept 15 bases outside the gene matches. The CDR3 loop spans 19 amino acids. Germline-derived CDR1 and CDR2 are LNHDA and SQIVND (reference sequence). DNA for the CDR3: TGTGCCAGTAGTTCACCGTCCGGGACAGGGGCATTCGCTAACTATGGCTACACCTTC. Translating it yields CASSSPSGTGAFANYGYTF.

The chain couples TRBV10-2 to TRBJ1-5, with D perhaps TRBD1 (5 bases). Trimming cost V 5 bases and J 3 bases, with 8 bases left between them. The germline CDR1 and CDR2 sequences are WSHSY and SAAADI. The CDR3 has 13 residues. The CDR3 nucleotides are TGCGCCAGCAGTCGACAGACCAATCAGCCCCAGCATTTT. It translates to CASSRQTNQPQHF.

This chain links TRBV10-2 with TRBJ1-1; 8 positions agree with TRBD1. The V gene's germline CDR1 is WSHSY and CDR2 SAAADI. V lost 10 bases and J lost 0; bases outside the gene matches: 10. The CDR3 is 15 residues long. The CDR3 DNA sequence: TGCGCCACCAAGATTGGACAGGGATTGAACACTGAAGCTTTCTTT. The encoded protein is CATKIGQGLNTEAFF.

The chain links TRBV2 to TRBJ2-3; weak D call: TRBD2 (7 bases). Germline CDR1 SNHLY, CDR2 FYNNEI. This CDR3 region has 13 residues. Trimming took off 10 bases at V and 5 bases at J, with 16 bases between the two ends. Here the CDR3 reads CATLGGAGDTQYF. In DNA, the CDR3 is TGTGCCACCTTGGGGGGGGCTGGAGATACGCAGTATTTT.

This CDR3 is CASSLRQNRGYTF. The DNA for the CDR3 is TGTGCCAGCAGTCTCCGACAGAATAGAGGCTACACCTTC. The V and J genes are TRBV28 and TRBJ1-2; tentative D call: TRBD1 (5 bases). Per the germline V gene, CDR1 is MDHEN and CDR2 is SYDVKM. The CDR3 loop spans 13 amino acids. Trimming removed 5 bases from V and 8 bases from J, with 15 bases in between.

The chain carries TRBV6-8 and TRBJ1-1; D call uncertain. The V end lost 0 bases, the J end lost 1 base, and 15 bases lay between the germline ends. The CDR3 spans 17 residues. Germline CDR1 reads MNHGY; CDR2 reads SAAAGT. The CDR3 region is CASSYSSGPRENTEAFF. In nucleotides, the CDR3 is TGTGCCAGCAGTTACTCTTCCGGGCCCCGGGAGAACACTGAAGCTTTCTTT.

This rearrangement joins TRBV2 to TRBJ2-2; 7 nucleotides line up with TRBD1. CDR3 length equals 14 residues. Trimming took 11 bases from V and 2 from J; bases not matched to a gene: 8. In germline, CDR1 is SNHLY, CDR2 FYNNEI. The CDR3 region has the DNA TGTGCCTCCAAAGGGGGCTCTAACACCGGGGAGCTGTTTTTT. Translation: CASKGGSNTGELFF.

The chain carries TRBV19 and TRBJ2-7, with D hard to call. In germline, CDR1 is LNHDA, CDR2 SQIVND (reference sequence). The V end lost 4 bases, the J end lost 3 bases, and 10 bases lay between the germline ends. This CDR3 has 13 residues. CDR3 in DNA: TGTGCCAGTAGTAGCCCTTCTCACTACGAGCAGTACTTC. It specifies CASSSPSHYEQYF.

This clone is labeled medium-sized (0.01 to 0.1%). The gene calls are TRBV28 and TRBJ1-1; D ambiguous. Trimming left V 5 bases short and J 0 bases short, with 13 bases between. Germline V gene lookup returns CDR1 MDHEN and CDR2 SYDVKM. The CDR3 covers 15 residues. For the CDR3, the DNA is TGTGCCAGCAGTCCCCAGTGGCAGCTGAACACTGAAGCTTTCTTT. Its protein product is CASSPQWQLNTEAFF. The whole variable domain, remainder taken from reference TRBV28 and TRBJ1-1, is DVKVTQSSRYLVKRTGEKVFLECVQDMDHENMFWYRQDPGLGLRLIYFSYDVKMKEKGDIPEGYSVSREKKERFSLILESASTNQTSMYLCASSPQWQLNTEAFFGQGTRLTVV.